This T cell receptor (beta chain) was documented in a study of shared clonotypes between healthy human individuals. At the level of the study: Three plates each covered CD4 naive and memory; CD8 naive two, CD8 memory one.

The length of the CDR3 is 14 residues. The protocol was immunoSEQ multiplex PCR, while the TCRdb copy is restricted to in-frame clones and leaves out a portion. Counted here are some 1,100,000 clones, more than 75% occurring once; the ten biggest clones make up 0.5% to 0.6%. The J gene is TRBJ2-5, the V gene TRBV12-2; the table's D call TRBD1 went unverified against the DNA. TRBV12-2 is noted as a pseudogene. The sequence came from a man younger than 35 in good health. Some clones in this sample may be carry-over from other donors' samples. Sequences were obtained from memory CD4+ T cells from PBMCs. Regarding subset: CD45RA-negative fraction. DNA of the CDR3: TGTGCAAGTCGCCGTGGACAGAAGCAAGAGACCCAGTACTTC. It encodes CASRRGQKQETQYF.